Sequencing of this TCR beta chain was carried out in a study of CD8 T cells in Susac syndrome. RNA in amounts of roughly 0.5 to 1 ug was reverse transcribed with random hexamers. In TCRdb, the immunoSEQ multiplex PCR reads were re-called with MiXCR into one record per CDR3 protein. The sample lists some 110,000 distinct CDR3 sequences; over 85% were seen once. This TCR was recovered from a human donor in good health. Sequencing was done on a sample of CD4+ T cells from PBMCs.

Written as DNA, the CDR3 is TGTGCCAGCAGCAGTTCAGAAGAGACCCAGTACTTC. Translation: CASSSSEETQYF. This chain links TRBV7-9 with TRBJ2-5, with D unresolved. Germline V gene lookup returns CDR1 SEHNR and CDR2 FQNEAQ (reference sequence). The ends were cut back, 5 bases at V and 3 bases at J, with 7 bases in the middle. This CDR3 comprises 12 residues.